The 20 T cell receptor beta chains below were found in one sample sequenced in a study of human T cells and chemical hapten exposure. TCRdb used MiXCR to reprocess the RACE reads, holding one entry per CDR3 protein. Here the sample spans 250,000 or so distinct CDR3 sequences, approximately 8% being singletons. Time point specified: pre-sensitization, week 0. Sample treatment: therapeutic diphenylcyclopropenone sensitization with weekly scalp DPC. The sample was whole blood, taken in connection with sensitization to the hapten diphenylcyclopropenone (DPC). The receptor set was obtained from a man between 18 and 29 years old with alopecia areata. Some clones in this sample may be carry-over from other donors' samples.

In this sample, this clonotype turned up a few times. J is TRBJ2-3 and V is TRBV20-1; tentatively, D is TRBD1 or TRBD2 (5 bases each). Germline assignment: CDR1 DFQATT and CDR2 SNEGSKA (reference sequence). The V gene lost 5 bases and the J gene lost 1 base, with 13 bases spanning the gap. This CDR3 is 14 amino acids long. The CDR3 nucleotides read TGCAGTGCTGGTAGGGACCGAGGCACAGATACGCAGTATTTT. The encoded protein is CSAGRDRGTDTQYF.

The sample holds many counts of this clonotype. This chain joins TRBV6-2 or TRBV6-3 and TRBJ2-1, with TRBD1 identical over 8 bases. Trimming at V came to 6 bases and at J to 9 bases, leaving 10 bases not matched to a gene. Per germline, CDR1 MNHEY and CDR2 SVGEGT. This CDR3 contains 14 residues. CDR3 residues: CASRPPTGDTEQFF. CDR3 coding DNA: TGTGCCAGCAGGCCCCCGACAGGGGATACTGAGCAGTTCTTC.

This clonotype was found many times. This chain uses TRBV7-3 with TRBJ2-7, with D maybe TRBD1 (6 bases). The CDR3 loop spans 14 amino acids. V was clipped by 0 bases and J by 3 bases, with 9 bases between them. Germline values: CDR1 SGHTA, CDR2 FQGTGA. The CDR3 nucleotides are TGTGCCAGCAGCTTAACGGTGGACAGCTACGAGCAGTACTTC. It translates to CASSLTVDSYEQYF.

The chain recombines TRBV4-3 with TRBJ1-5; no reliable D call. Trimming took off 2 bases at V and 7 bases at J, with 12 bases between the two ends. This CDR3 comprises 14 residues. Germline V gene lookup returns CDR1 LGHNA and CDR2 YSLEER. In DNA, the CDR3 is TGCGCCAGCAGCCAATCGAAATCCCTCCAGCCCCAGCATTTT. It yields the protein CASSQSKSLQPQHF.

The V and J genes are TRBV5-1 and TRBJ1-2; no reliable D call. The V gene's germline CDR1 is SGHRS and CDR2 YFSETQ. V was trimmed by 3 bases and J by 8 bases, leaving 14 bases between them. CDR3 length equals 13 residues. CDR3 sequence: CASSWTLREGYTF. For the CDR3, the DNA is TGCGCCAGCAGCTGGACTCTCCGCGAGGGCTACACCTTC.

This clonotype was observed many times. The chain joins TRBV7-8 to TRBJ1-5; D perhaps matches TRBD1 (5 bases). The CDR3 is made up of 13 amino acids. Germline CDR1 SGHVS, CDR2 FQNEAQ. V lost 1 base to trimming and J lost 7 bases, with 8 bases between them. The CDR3 spells CASSLEGRQPQHF. Here the CDR3 DNA reads TGTGCCAGCAGCTTAGAGGGGCGGCAGCCCCAGCATTTT. The full variable domain, with the rest looked up from reference TRBV7-8 and TRBJ1-5, is GAGVSQSPRYKVAKRGQDVALRCDPISGHVSLFWYQQALGQGPEFLTYFQNEAQLDKSGLPSDRFFAERPEGSVSTLKIQRTQQEDSAVYLCASSLEGRQPQHFGDGTRLSIL.

This clonotype was observed a handful of times. J is TRBJ1-6 and V is TRBV7-9; D unclear. Looked up from germline, CDR1 is SEHNR and CDR2 is FQNEAQ (reference sequence). The CDR3 extends over 12 amino acids. V gave up 2 bases and J gave up 9 bases, with 5 bases separating them. This CDR3 is CASSLILSPLHF. CDR3 nucleotides: TGTGCCAGCAGCTTAATACTTTCACCCCTCCACTTT.

This sequence joins TRBV6-2 or TRBV6-3 and TRBJ2-7; TRBD1 is a possible D gene (5 bases). Germline assignment: CDR1 MNHEY and CDR2 SVGEGT. The ends were cut back, 5 bases at V and 2 bases at J, with 16 bases in the middle. CDR3 length equals 15 residues. In nucleotides, the CDR3 is TGTGCCAGCAGTGCATCCCCGGACAAAGCCTACGAGCAGTACTTC. Residues: CASSASPDKAYEQYF.

This clonotype was detected only a few times. The chain recombines TRBV5-1 with TRBJ2-2; D is ambiguous. The V gene's germline CDR1 is SGHRS and CDR2 YFSETQ. The CDR3 loop spans 14 amino acids. Trimming cost V 4 bases and J 4 bases, with 11 bases left between them. CDR3 bases: TGCGCCAGCAGCGAAAGTTATACCACCGGGGAGCTGTTTTTT. Its translation: CASSESYTTGELFF. Using reference TRBV5-1 and TRBJ2-2 for the parts outside the CDR3, the full variable domain is KAGVTQTPRYLIKTRGQQVTLSCSPISGHRSVSWYQQTPGQGLQFLFEYFSETQRNKGNFPGRFSGRQFSNSRSEMNVSTLELGDSALYLCASSESYTTGELFFGEGSRLTVL.

This clonotype was observed a handful of times. The chain has TRBV12-3 or TRBV12-4 and TRBJ1-5; 9 positions agree with TRBD1. Trimming cost V 6 bases and J 3 bases; bases outside gene matches: 6. The CDR3 totals 15 residues. CDR3: CASRRQGVPNQPQHF. The CDR3 DNA sequence: TGTGCCAGCAGAAGACAGGGGGTCCCCAATCAGCCCCAGCATTTT.

This clonotype was observed a few times. This chain links TRBV4-1 with TRBJ2-7; TRBD2 matches at 7 bases. The CDR3 length is 12 residues. V shed 7 bases, J shed 1 base, and the junction held 1 base outside the gene matches. CDR1 and CDR2 (germline): MGHRA, YSYEKL. The chain's CDR3 is CASTGGSYEQYV. In DNA form, the CDR3 reads TGCGCCAGCACGGGGGGTTCCTACGAGCAGTACGTC.

V and J are TRBV28 and TRBJ1-6; D call uncertain. Trimming took off 8 bases at V and 0 bases at J, with 5 bases between the two ends. This CDR3 spans 13 amino acids. Looked up from germline, CDR1 is MDHEN and CDR2 is SYDVKM. The CDR3, as DNA: TGTGCCAGCGGCCCCTCCTATAATTCACCCCTCCACTTT. It codes for CASGPSYNSPLHF.

This clonotype has only a few counts. The J gene is TRBJ2-5, the V gene TRBV12-3 or TRBV12-4, with 8 bases matching TRBD2. The CDR3 is 13 amino acids. The V gene end was trimmed by 6 bases and the J gene end by 2 bases; junction bases not matched to a gene: 2. The DNA of the CDR3 is TGTGCCAGCAGGCGGGGGGAACAAGAGACCCAGTACTTC. This codes for CASRRGEQETQYF.

CDR3 coding DNA: TGTGCCAGCCGCCCCACAGGGGTGGGCGGGAAGCCCCAGCATTTT. Translation gives CASRPTGVGGKPQHF. The rearrangement links TRBV28 to TRBJ1-5, with 7 positions matching TRBD1. CDR1 MDHEN and CDR2 SYDVKM come from the germline V gene. V gave up 8 bases and J gave up 8 bases; unmatched junction bases: 15. CDR3 length: 15 amino acids.

The genes are TRBV3-1 and TRBJ2-1; TRBD2 matches at 10 bases. Germline-derived CDR1 and CDR2 are LGHDT and YNNKEL (reference sequence). V lost 0 bases to trimming and J lost 8 bases; unmatched junction nucleotides: 7. The CDR3 has 16 residues. The CDR3 sequence is CASSQDLSSGGHEQFF. CDR3 in DNA: TGTGCCAGCAGCCAAGACCTGTCTAGCGGGGGCCATGAGCAGTTCTTC.

The chain carries TRBV28 and TRBJ2-4, with D perhaps TRBD1 (5 bases). V dropped 4 bases and J dropped 0 bases, with 13 bases sitting between them. Germline V gene sequence: CDR1 MDHEN, CDR2 SYDVKM. The CDR3 is 16 amino acids. The CDR3 DNA reads TGTGCCAGCAGTTCCAGGGTTGGGAAAGCCAAAAACATTCAGTACTTC. Residues: CASSSRVGKAKNIQYF.

CDR3 DNA: TGTGCCATCAGAAGGGATACTGGAAACACCATATATTTT. It encodes CAIRRDTGNTIYF. The J gene is TRBJ1-3, the V gene TRBV10-3; no clear D gene. CDR1 is ENHRY and CDR2 is SYGVKD in the germline V gene. V gave up 6 bases and J gave up 2 bases, with 8 bases separating them. This CDR3 has 13 residues.

This clonotype was found once. The V and J genes are TRBV11-2 and TRBJ2-4, with TRBD2 as a possible D gene (7 bases). Trimming left V 1 base short and J 0 bases short, with 22 bases between. Germline V gene sequence: CDR1 SGHAT, CDR2 FQNNGV. The CDR3 contains 20 residues. CDR3 loop: CASSLAPGGRVRLAKNIQYF. CDR3 in DNA: TGTGCCAGCAGCTTAGCCCCGGGGGGCAGGGTGAGACTAGCCAAAAACATTCAGTACTTC.

This clonotype has a handful of counts. CDR3 loop: CASRRNDGGEAFF. The CDR3 coding sequence is TGTGCCAGCAGGAGAAATGACGGGGGTGAAGCTTTCTTT. The genes are TRBV6-2 or TRBV6-3 and TRBJ1-1; D perhaps matches TRBD1 (5 bases). CDR1 is MNHEY and CDR2 is SVGEGT in the germline V gene. Trimming cost V 6 bases and J 7 bases, with 15 bases left between them. CDR3 length: 13 amino acids.

This chain joins TRBV2 and TRBJ1-4; D gene ambiguous. Germline CDR1 is SNHLY and CDR2 is FYNNEI. The CDR3 loop spans 15 amino acids. The V gene lost 4 bases and the J gene lost 5 bases, with 14 bases spanning the gap. The CDR3 is CASSVVREQNEKLFF. The CDR3 DNA reads as TGTGCCAGCAGTGTGGTCCGGGAACAGAATGAAAAACTGTTTTTT.